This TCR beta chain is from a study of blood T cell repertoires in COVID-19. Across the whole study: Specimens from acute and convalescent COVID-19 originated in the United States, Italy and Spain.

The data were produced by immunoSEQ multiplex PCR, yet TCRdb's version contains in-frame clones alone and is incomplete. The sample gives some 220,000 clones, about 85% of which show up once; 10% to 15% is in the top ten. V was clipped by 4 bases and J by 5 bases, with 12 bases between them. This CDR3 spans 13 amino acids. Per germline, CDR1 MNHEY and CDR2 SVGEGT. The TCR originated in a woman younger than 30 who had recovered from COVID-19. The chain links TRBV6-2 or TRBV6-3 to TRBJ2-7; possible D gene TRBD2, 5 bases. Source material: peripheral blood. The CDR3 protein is CASSFRGWDEQYF. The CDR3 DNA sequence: TGTGCCAGCAGTTTTCGGGGTTGGGACGAGCAGTACTTC.